This TCR beta chain was retrieved from a study of graft-versus-host responses after intestinal transplantation. Study as a whole: Once they had received anti-thymocyte globulin induction, all recipients took tacrolimus and steroids for about 3 years. General study points: GvH clones turned up in recipient marrow; some had shown up first in ileum or blood. The study associated peak circulating GvH clone levels with early post-transplant HvG declines. Subjects displaying graft-donor T cell macrochimerism possessed elevated graft-versus-host to host-versus-graft clonal ratios inside allografts.

The table came from immunoSEQ multiplex PCR; TCRdb's copy has only in-frame clones and leaves some out. This table has some 8,000 clones, 95% to 98% appearing once. Concerning this clone: The antigen is unknown.

Trimming removed 2 bases from V and 4 bases from J, with 18 bases in between. This CDR3 comprises 17 residues. Germline V gene data show CDR1 as WNHNN and CDR2 as SYGVQD (reference sequence). Source: PBMCs, taken 23 days after intestinal transplant. The chain uses TRBV10-1 and TRBJ1-3; the D gene is possibly TRBD1 (5 bases). The source is a human patient who received an intestinal transplant, so some T cells may come from the graft donor. CDR3 sequence (DNA): TGCGCCAGCAGTGAGACGGCCGGGACGTATGGCGGAAACACCATATATTTT. Its translation: CASSETAGTYGGNTIYF.